This T cell receptor (beta chain) was captured by sequencing in a study of T cells in localized non-small cell lung cancer. Study observations and caveats: Median approximately 61 top-100 tumor clones were shared with paired adjacent lung. T cell clonality was highest in uninvolved adjacent lung, above tumor.

From germline, CDR1 is LNHNV and CDR2 YYDKDF (reference sequence). Trimming removed 5 bases from V and 4 bases from J, with 14 bases in between. The CDR3 loop spans 14 amino acids. Sequencing was performed with immunoSEQ multiplex PCR; in TCRdb, only in-frame clones are kept and a portion is missing. The data hold 40,000 to 50,000 clones, with roughly 90% observed a single time. The count of this clone is one. Its antigen is still unknown. This clonotype was obtained from a female donor over 55 with stage I squamous cell lung carcinoma. The rearrangement joins TRBV15 to TRBJ1-1, with D hard to call. This specimen consisted of peripheral blood, obtained before any cancer treatment. CDR3 loop: CATSERSGFTEAFF. The CDR3 coding sequence is TGTGCCACCAGCGAACGATCAGGCTTCACTGAAGCTTTCTTT.